This TCR beta chain was identified during a study of regulatory T cells in long-lasting Graves disease. Study-level results: Persistent disease was characterized by preferential usage of TRBV28, TRBJ1-2 and TRBJ2-5.

As regards this clonotype: What it binds is not known. It may be a read error: a sequence one base away is much more abundant.

Germline CDR1 MNHEY, CDR2 SMNVEV (reference sequence). The CDR3 is made up of 16 amino acids. With iRepertoire HTBI primers and Arm-PCR of CDR3 regions, TCR beta libraries were built. TCRdb processed the multiplex PCR reads anew with MiXCR; each CDR3 protein has one entry. The sample gives 530,000 or so distinct CDR3 sequences, roughly a sixth of which show up once; about 12% is in the top ten. Time point indicated: newly diagnosed GD, antithyroid drugs for less than 3 months. The TCR library was prepared using RNA isolated from PBMCs. These data also formed part of another study, on T cells in Graves' hyperthyroidism and ophthalmopathy. That study reports: Newly diagnosed hyperthyroidism patients aged 18 to 65 years had disease lasting under 2 months.

The input for sequencing was peripheral blood mononuclear cells (PBMCs), taken at new diagnosis, from a patient treated with antithyroid drugs. This TCR derives from a man younger than 35 with Graves disease. The V and J genes are TRBV27 and TRBJ2-7; D is undetermined. The CDR3 reads CASSYAPAVISCEQYF. The CDR3 DNA follows: TGTGCCAGCAGCTATGCCCCGGCAGTTATTTCCTGCGAGCAGTACTTC.